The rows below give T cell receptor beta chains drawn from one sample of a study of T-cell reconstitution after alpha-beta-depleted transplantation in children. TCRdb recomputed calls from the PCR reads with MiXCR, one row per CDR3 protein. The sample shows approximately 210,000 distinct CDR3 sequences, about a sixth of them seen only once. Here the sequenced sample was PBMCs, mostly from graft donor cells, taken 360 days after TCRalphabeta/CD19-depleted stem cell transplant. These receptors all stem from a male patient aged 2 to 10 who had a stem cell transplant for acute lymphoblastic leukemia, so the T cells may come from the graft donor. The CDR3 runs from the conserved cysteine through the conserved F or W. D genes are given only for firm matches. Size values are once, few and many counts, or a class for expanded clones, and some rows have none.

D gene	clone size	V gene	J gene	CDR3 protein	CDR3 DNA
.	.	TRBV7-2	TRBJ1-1	CASSLDRIMNTEAFF	TGTGCCAGCAGCTTAGATAGGATCATGAACACTGAAGCTTTCTTT
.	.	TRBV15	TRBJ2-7	CATRAADSNPYEQYF	TGTGCCACCAGAGCCGCCGACAGCAATCCCTACGAGCAGTACTTC
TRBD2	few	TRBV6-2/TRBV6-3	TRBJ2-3	CASNPTYTSGLPNSTDTQYF	TGTGCCAGCAACCCTACGTATACTTCGGGACTACCGAACAGCACAGATACGCAGTATTTT
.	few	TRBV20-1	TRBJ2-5	CSARGRRVVETQYF	TGCAGTGCTAGAGGCCGACGAGTTGTTGAGACCCAGTACTTC
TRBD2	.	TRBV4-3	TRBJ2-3	CASSQGTSGARTDTQYF	TGCGCCAGCAGCCAAGGCACTAGCGGGGCACGCACAGATACGCAGTATTTT
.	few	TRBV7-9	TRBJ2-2	CASSPGQPFLTGELFF	TGTGCCAGCAGCCCAGGACAGCCTTTCCTAACCGGGGAGCTGTTTTTT
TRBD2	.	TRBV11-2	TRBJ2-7	CASSSGLAGRRSSYEQYF	TGTGCCAGCAGCTCGGGACTAGCGGGGAGGAGGAGCTCCTACGAGCAGTACTTC
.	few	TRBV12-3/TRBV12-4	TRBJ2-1	CASSTDRSYSYNEQFF	TGTGCCAGCAGTACTGACAGGTCCTACTCCTACAATGAGCAGTTCTTC
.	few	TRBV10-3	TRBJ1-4	CAIRAGAATNEKLFF	TGTGCCATCAGGGCAGGAGCCGCAACTAATGAAAAACTGTTTTTT
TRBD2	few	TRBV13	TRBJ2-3	CASSWVLRTSLTDTQYF	TGTGCCAGCAGCTGGGTCCTGAGGACTAGCTTGACAGATACGCAGTATTTT
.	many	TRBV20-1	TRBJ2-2	CSASDQSTGELFF	TGCAGTGCTAGCGATCAATCCACCGGGGAGCTGTTTTTT
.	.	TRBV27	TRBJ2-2	CASSAQGTGELFF	TGTGCCAGCAGTGCCCAGGGTACCGGGGAGCTGTTTTTT
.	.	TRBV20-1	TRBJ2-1	CSARERQRLNDNEQFF	TGCAGTGCTAGAGAGAGACAGAGACTAAACGACAATGAGCAGTTCTTC
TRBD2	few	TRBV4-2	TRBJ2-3	CASSQDWLAGDSDSTDTQYF	TGTGCCAGCAGCCAAGATTGGCTAGCGGGGGACTCCGATAGCACAGATACGCAGTATTTT
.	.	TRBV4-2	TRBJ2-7	CASSQDLGQNYEQYF	TGTGCCAGCAGCCAAGATCTTGGGCAGAACTACGAGCAGTACTTC
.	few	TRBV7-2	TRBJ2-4	CASSLVVGAKNIQYF	TGTGCCAGCAGCTTAGTTGTGGGAGCCAAAAACATTCAGTACTTC
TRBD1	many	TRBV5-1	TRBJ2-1	CASSFPRQGATSNEQFF	TGCGCCAGCAGCTTCCCCCGGCAGGGGGCTACTTCCAATGAGCAGTTCTTC
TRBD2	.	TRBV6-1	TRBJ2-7	CASSEGSGGPVQYF	TGTGCCAGCAGTGAAGGTAGCGGGGGCCCGGTGCAGTACTTC
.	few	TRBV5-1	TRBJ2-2	CASNYENSNTGELFF	TGCGCCAGCAATTACGAAAACTCGAACACCGGGGAGCTGTTTTTT
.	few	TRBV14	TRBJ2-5	CASSQWQQETQYF	TGTGCCAGCAGCCAATGGCAGCAAGAGACCCAGTACTTC
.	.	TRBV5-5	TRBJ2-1	CASSTFTGGGSYNEQFF	TGTGCCAGCAGCACCTTCACAGGGGGGGGTTCCTACAATGAGCAGTTCTTC
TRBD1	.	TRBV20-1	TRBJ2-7	CSARSRDSLFYEQYF	TGCAGTGCTAGGTCCCGGGACAGCCTCTTCTACGAGCAGTACTTC
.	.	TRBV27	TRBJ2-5	CASSGRGKETQYF	TGTGCCAGCAGTGGAAGGGGGAAGGAGACCCAGTACTTC
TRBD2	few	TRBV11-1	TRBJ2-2	CASSRGGTDTANTGELFF	TGTGCCAGCAGCCGGGGGGGAACTGATACCGCGAACACCGGGGAGCTGTTTTTT
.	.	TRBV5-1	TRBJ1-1	CASSRAGTGNTEAFF	TGCGCCAGCAGCAGAGCCGGGACGGGGAACACTGAAGCTTTCTTT
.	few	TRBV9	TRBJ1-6	CASNRGNSPLHF	TGTGCCAGCAATAGGGGAAATTCACCCCTCCACTTT
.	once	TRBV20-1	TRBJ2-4	CSARAAGTPYF	TGCAGTGCTAGAGCTGCCGGGACACCGTACTTC
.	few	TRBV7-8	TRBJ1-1	CASSLAYVRAEAFF	TGTGCCAGCAGCTTAGCATACGTTCGAGCTGAAGCTTTCTTT
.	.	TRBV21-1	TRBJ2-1	CASSTRDSLSYNEQFF	TGTGCCAGCAGCACCCGGGACAGCCTCTCCTACAATGAGCAGTTCTTC
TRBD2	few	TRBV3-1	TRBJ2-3	CASSFSGTYTDTQYF	TGTGCCAGCAGCTTCAGCGGGACCTACACAGATACGCAGTATTTT
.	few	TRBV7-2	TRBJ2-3	CASSLASWAQLYTDTQYF	TGTGCCAGCAGCTTAGCGTCTTGGGCCCAATTATACACAGATACGCAGTATTTT
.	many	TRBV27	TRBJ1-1	CASSPELNTEAFF	TGTGCCAGCAGTCCCGAGCTGAACACTGAAGCTTTCTTT
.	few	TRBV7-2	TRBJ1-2	CASSPFPGEHYGYTF	TGTGCCAGCAGCCCCTTCCCGGGGGAGCACTATGGCTACACCTTC
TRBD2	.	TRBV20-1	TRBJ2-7	CSARDLLAGVYEQYF	TGCAGTGCTAGAGATCTACTAGCGGGAGTCTACGAGCAGTACTTC
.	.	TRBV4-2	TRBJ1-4	CASSPQGNTNEKLFF	TGTGCCAGCAGCCCGCAGGGGAATACTAATGAAAAACTGTTTTTT
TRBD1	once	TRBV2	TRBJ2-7	CASSEAGTGGESSYEQYF	TGTGCCAGCAGTGAAGCAGGGACAGGGGGCGAGAGCTCCTACGAGCAGTACTTC
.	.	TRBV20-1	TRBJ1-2	CSASSNEPVSFYGYTF	TGCAGTGCTAGCTCAAATGAGCCGGTCTCATTCTATGGCTACACCTTC
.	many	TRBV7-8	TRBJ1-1	CASSLTYGMNTEAFF	TGTGCCAGCAGCTTAACATACGGTATGAACACTGAAGCTTTCTTT
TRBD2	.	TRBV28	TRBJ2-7	CATKRLAHYEQYF	TGTGCCACCAAGAGACTAGCACACTACGAGCAGTACTTC
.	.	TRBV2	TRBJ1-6	CASSESGRRPGSPLHF	TGTGCCAGCAGTGAAAGTGGCAGAAGGCCAGGTTCACCCCTCCACTTT
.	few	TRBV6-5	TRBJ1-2	CASSYGPRDRIVSYGYTF	TGTGCCAGCAGTTACGGGCCTCGCGACAGGATTGTATCGTATGGCTACACCTTC
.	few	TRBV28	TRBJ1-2	CASSSPPGRVNYGYTF	TGTGCCAGCAGTTCCCCCCCTGGCAGGGTGAACTATGGCTACACCTTC
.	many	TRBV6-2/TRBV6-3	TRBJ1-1	CASSWTSGNTEAFF	TGTGCCAGCAGTTGGACTTCAGGGAACACTGAAGCTTTCTTT
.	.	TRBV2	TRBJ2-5	CASCWGWQETQYF	TGTGCCAGTTGCTGGGGGTGGCAAGAGACCCAGTACTTC
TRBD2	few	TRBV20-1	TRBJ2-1	CRLAGGSNEQFF	TGCAGACTAGCGGGGGGGAGCAATGAGCAGTTCTTC
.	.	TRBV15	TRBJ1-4	CATSLDGQPIRRVF	TGTGCCACCAGCCTCGATGGACAGCCGATTAGGAGGGTTTTT
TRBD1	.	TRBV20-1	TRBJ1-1	CSASPTTGSNTEAFF	TGCAGTGCTAGTCCTACGACAGGGAGTAACACTGAAGCTTTCTTT
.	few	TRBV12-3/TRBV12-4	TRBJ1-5	CASSLTGYSNQPQHF	TGTGCCAGCAGTTTAACCGGTTATAGCAATCAGCCCCAGCATTTT
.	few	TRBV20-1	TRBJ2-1	CSAQDTSYYNEQFF	TGCAGTGCTCAAGACACAAGCTACTACAATGAGCAGTTCTTC
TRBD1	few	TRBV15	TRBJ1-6	CATSRRDRSSYNSPLHF	TGTGCCACCAGCAGACGGGACAGGAGCTCCTATAATTCACCCCTCCACTTT
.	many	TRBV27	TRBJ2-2	CASSLRPGVTGELFF	TGTGCCAGCAGTTTACGGCCAGGGGTCACCGGGGAGCTGTTTTTT
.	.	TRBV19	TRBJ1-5	CASSMRIGRGDADQPQHF	TGTGCCAGTAGTATGAGGATCGGCAGAGGTGATGCCGATCAGCCCCAGCATTTT
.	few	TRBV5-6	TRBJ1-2	CASSLIPGGNYGYTF	TGTGCCAGCAGCTTGATCCCGGGAGGTAACTATGGCTACACCTTC
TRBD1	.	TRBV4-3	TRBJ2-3	CASSQEGTGRTTDTQYF	TGCGCCAGCAGCCAAGAGGGGACAGGGAGGACGACAGATACGCAGTATTTT
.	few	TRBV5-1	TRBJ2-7	CASSLPDGGEQYF	TGCGCCAGCAGCTTACCGGACGGGGGCGAGCAGTACTTC
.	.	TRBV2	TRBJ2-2	CASSPWFDGELFF	TGTGCCAGCAGTCCCTGGTTTGACGGGGAGCTGTTTTTT
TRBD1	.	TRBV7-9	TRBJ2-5	CASSLLRTGAPQETQYF	TGTGCCAGCAGCCTATTAAGGACAGGAGCTCCACAAGAGACCCAGTACTTC